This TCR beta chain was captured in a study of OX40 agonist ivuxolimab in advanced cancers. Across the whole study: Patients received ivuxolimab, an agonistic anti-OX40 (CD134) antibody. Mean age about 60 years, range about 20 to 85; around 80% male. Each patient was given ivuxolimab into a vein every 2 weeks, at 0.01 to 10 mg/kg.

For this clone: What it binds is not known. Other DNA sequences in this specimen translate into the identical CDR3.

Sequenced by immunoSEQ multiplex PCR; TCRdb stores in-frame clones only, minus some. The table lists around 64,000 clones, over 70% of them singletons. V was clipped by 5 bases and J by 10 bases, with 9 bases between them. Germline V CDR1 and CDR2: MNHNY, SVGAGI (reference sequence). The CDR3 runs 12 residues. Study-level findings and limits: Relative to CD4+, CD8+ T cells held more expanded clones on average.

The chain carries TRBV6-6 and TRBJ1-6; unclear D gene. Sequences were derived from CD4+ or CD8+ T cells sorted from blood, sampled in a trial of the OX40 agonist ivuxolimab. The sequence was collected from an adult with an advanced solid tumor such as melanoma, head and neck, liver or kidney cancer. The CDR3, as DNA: TGTGCCAGCAGTCGGACGGGCTCACCCCTCCACTTT. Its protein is CASSRTGSPLHF.